This TCR beta chain was recorded in a study of T-cell reconstitution after alpha-beta-depleted transplantation in children. Study-wide results and limits: A year post-transplant, T-cell counts and diversity derived mostly from newly produced T cells. Reported findings indicate that, about two months after transplant, alpha-beta T cells came from several hundred expanded clones, which were derived from non-depleted graft cells. There were some patients whose high TCRbeta diversity at day 60 came from surviving recipient T cells and thymic progenitors.

The CDR3 runs to 12 residues. Germline CDR1 reads SQVTM; CDR2 reads ANQGSEA. Trimming left V 4 bases short and J 1 base short, with 7 bases between. Preparing the TCRbeta library involved the use of unique molecular identifiers. One entry per CDR3 protein, called by TCRdb with MiXCR from the PCR reads. The table records around 580,000 distinct CDR3 sequences, under 30% of them present only once. In regard to this clonotype: Antigen specificity is unknown.

This TCR derives from a boy under three years old who had a stem cell transplant for acute myeloid leukemia, so the T cells may come from the graft donor. The starting material was PBMCs, mostly from graft donor cells, obtained 360 days after TCRalphabeta/CD19-depleted stem cell transplant. This sequence joins TRBV29-1 and TRBJ1-2; a possible D gene is TRBD1 (6 bases). In DNA form, the CDR3 reads TGCAGCGTTGGACAGGTTAACTATGGCTACACCTTC. It codes for CSVGQVNYGYTF.